This note documents a single T cell receptor beta chain sequence. As yet, its antigen is unknown. The data stem from a study of OX40 agonist ivuxolimab in advanced cancers. Trimming took 0 bases from V and 1 from J; bases not matched to a gene: 7. The CDR3 totals 19 residues. Per germline, CDR1 MGHRA and CDR2 YSYEKL. Study results and caveats: Low clonal expansion, among the lowest seen, marked partial responders at 0.1-3.0 mg/kg.

Sequencing was performed with immunoSEQ multiplex PCR; in TCRdb, only in-frame clones are kept and a portion is missing. The sample yields 55,000 to 85,000 clones, 70% to 90% seen once. The sequences come from CD4+ or CD8+ T cells sorted from blood, collected in a trial of the OX40 agonist ivuxolimab. This receptor was taken from an adult with an advanced solid tumor such as melanoma, head and neck, liver or kidney cancer. The V call is TRBV4-1, the J call TRBJ2-2, with 11 bases aligning to TRBD2. CDR3 region: CASSQDLRLAGKNTGELFF. The DNA of the CDR3 is TGCGCCAGCAGCCAAGATCTTCGACTAGCGGGGAAGAACACCGGGGAGCTGTTTTTT.